This TCR beta chain was retrieved from a study of regulatory T cells in long-lasting Graves disease. Germline V gene lookup returns CDR1 MNHEY and CDR2 SMNVEV (reference sequence). V was trimmed by 1 base and J by 1 base, leaving 15 bases between them. The CDR3 totals 17 residues. CDR3-region Arm-PCR and iRepertoire HTBI primers produced the TCR beta libraries. A single record per CDR3 protein comes from TCRdb applying MiXCR to the multiplex PCR reads. The repertoire holds around 320,000 distinct CDR3 sequences, with approximately 15% as singletons. This clonotype was detected a few times. Time point reported: newly diagnosed GD, antithyroid drugs for less than 3 months. Scientists built the TCR library using RNA that was extracted from PBMCs. This same sample was also taken into another study, of T cells in Graves' hyperthyroidism and ophthalmopathy. As reported in that work: A 13 V-J model separated ophthalmopathy from stable hyperthyroidism.

The chain couples TRBV27 to TRBJ2-3, with D perhaps matching TRBD2 (5 bases). This sequence was found in a middle-aged man with Graves disease. This sample comprised peripheral blood mononuclear cells (PBMCs), obtained at new diagnosis, from a patient treated with antithyroid drugs. This CDR3 reads CASSLFRPGFGTDTQYF. The CDR3 bases are TGTGCCAGCAGTTTATTCCGTCCGGGGTTCGGCACAGATACGCAGTATTTT.